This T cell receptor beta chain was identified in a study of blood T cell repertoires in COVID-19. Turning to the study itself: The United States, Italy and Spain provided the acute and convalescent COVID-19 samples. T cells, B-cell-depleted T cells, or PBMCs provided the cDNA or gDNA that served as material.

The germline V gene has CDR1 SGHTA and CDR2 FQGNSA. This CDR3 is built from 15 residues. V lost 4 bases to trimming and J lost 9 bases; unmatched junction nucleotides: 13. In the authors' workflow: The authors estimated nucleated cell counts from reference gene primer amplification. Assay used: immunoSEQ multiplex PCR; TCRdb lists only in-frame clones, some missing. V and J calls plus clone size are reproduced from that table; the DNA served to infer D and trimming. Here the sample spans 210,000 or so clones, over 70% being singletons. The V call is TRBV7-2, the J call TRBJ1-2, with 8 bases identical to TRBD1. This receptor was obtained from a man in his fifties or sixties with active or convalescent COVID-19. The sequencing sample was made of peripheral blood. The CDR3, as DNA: TGTGCCAGCAGCTACTACCGGACAGGGATCTTTCGCTACACCTTC. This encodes CASSYYRTGIFRYTF.